A single count supports the clone carrying this T cell receptor beta chain. Here immunoSEQ multiplex PCR was the method, and the copy in TCRdb shows in-frame clones only, minus some. The data hold over 150,000 clones, with roughly 87% observed a single time. This entry is derived from a study of blood T cell repertoires in COVID-19. Study in general: The study drew acute and convalescent COVID-19 samples from the United States, Italy and Spain. PBMCs, B-cell-depleted T cells, or T cells were the source of the cDNA or gDNA that made up the material.

The CDR3 loop spans 15 amino acids. Trimming took 2 bases from V and 8 from J; bases not matched to a gene: 7. Germline values: CDR1 MNHEY, CDR2 SMNVEV (reference sequence). Sequencing was carried out using peripheral blood. The rearrangement uses TRBV27 and TRBJ2-1; 9 bases map to TRBD2. This clonotype originated in a woman aged 55-69 years who had recovered from COVID-19. DNA of the CDR3: TGTGCCAGCAGTTTAGGCGGCGGGGGGGCCGATGAGCAGTTCTTC. It encodes CASSLGGGGADEQFF.